The 10 T cell receptor beta chains in this list originate from one sample, sequenced in a study of T-cell reconstitution after alpha-beta-depleted transplantation in children. Unique molecular identifiers were incorporated into the prepared TCRbeta library. A single record per CDR3 protein comes from TCRdb applying MiXCR to the PCR reads. The table has hundreds of thousands of distinct CDR3 sequences, 15% to 20% seen once. Sequencing was performed on PBMCs, mostly from graft donor cells, taken 360 days after TCRalphabeta/CD19-depleted stem cell transplant. The receptors come from a male patient aged 10-17 years who had a stem cell transplant for acute lymphoblastic leukemia, so the T cells may come from the graft donor.

The chain combines TRBV12-3 or TRBV12-4 with TRBJ1-5, with TRBD1 identical over 7 bases. The J segment lost 0 bases and the V segment lost 3 bases, leaving 5 bases of the junction unmatched. There are 16 residues in the CDR3. The CDR3 loop is CASSLTGRYSNQPQHF. The CDR3 DNA sequence: TGTGCCAGCAGTTTGACAGGGCGATATAGCAATCAGCCCCAGCATTTT.

Regarding this clonotype: A read error is possible here, since a much larger clone lies one base away. The chain links TRBV29-1 to TRBJ2-3; TRBD2 matches at 7 bases. After removal of 6 bases from V and 3 bases from J, the junction contained 18 bases not matched to a gene. CDR1 and CDR2 (germline): SQVTM, ANQGSEA. This CDR3 has 17 residues. CDR3 DNA sequence: TGCAGCGTCGCCCATTCCTTCCCGACTAGCAGGACAGATACGCAGTATTTT. Its protein is CSVAHSFPTSRTDTQYF.

V is TRBV18 and J is TRBJ2-7, with TRBD2 matching 12 bases. Unmatched junction bases numbered 11, after V lost 0 bases and J lost 2 bases. CDR1 and CDR2 (germline): KGHSH, LQKENI. This CDR3 spans 19 amino acids. This CDR3 is CASSPPIWTSGTNPYEQYF. The DNA for the CDR3 is TGTGCCAGCTCACCACCGATATGGACTAGCGGGACCAACCCCTACGAGCAGTACTTC.

V usage is TRBV7-9 and J usage is TRBJ2-2; TRBD1 matches at 8 bases. The junction had 7 bases not matched to a gene; V was cut back by 5 bases and J by 5 bases. CDR1 is SEHNR, CDR2 FQNEAQ, per germline (reference sequence). CDR3 length equals 15 residues. CDR3 region: CASSTSDRETGELFF. CDR3 nucleotide sequence: TGTGCCAGCAGCACCTCGGACAGGGAAACCGGGGAGCTGTTTTTT.

The chain joins TRBV27 to TRBJ2-1; 7 nucleotides align to TRBD1. Germline V gives CDR1 MNHEY, CDR2 SMNVEV (reference sequence). The CDR3 is made up of 19 amino acids. Unmatched junction bases numbered 15, after V lost 2 bases and J lost 2 bases. CDR3 coding DNA: TGTGCCAGCAGTTTACCCGAGGGCCGGGGACAGCGAGCCTACAATGAGCAGTTCTTC. Amino acid sequence: CASSLPEGRGQRAYNEQFF.

The CDR3 sequence is CATSDPRTSGNEQFF. As DNA, the CDR3 is TGTGCCACCAGTGATCCTCGGACTAGCGGCAATGAGCAGTTCTTC. The chain carries TRBV24-1 and TRBJ2-1, with TRBD2 matching over 10 bases. CDR1 is KGHDR and CDR2 is SFDVKD in the germline V gene. The V and J ends lost 3 bases and 6 bases, in that order; junction bases with no gene match: 4. The CDR3 spans 15 residues.

The rearrangement joins TRBV6-1 to TRBJ2-1; TRBD2 agrees at 11 bases. The ends lost 6 bases at V and 6 bases at J; junction bases unmatched: 7. Germline V gene lookup returns CDR1 MNHNS and CDR2 SASEGT. This CDR3 is 15 amino acids long. The CDR3 sequence is CASSPTSGSFNEQFF. Written as DNA, the CDR3 is TGTGCCAGCAGCCCTACTAGCGGGAGCTTCAATGAGCAGTTCTTC.

This clonotype appeared a few times. This chain uses TRBV24-1 with TRBJ2-3; 8 bases are a match to TRBD2. This CDR3 spans 15 amino acids. The trim removed 0 bases at V and 2 bases at J, leaving 0 bases unmatched. CDR1 is KGHDR and CDR2 is SFDVKD in the germline V gene. The CDR3 nucleotides are TGTGCCACCAGTGATTTGGGACTAGCCACAGATACGCAGTATTTT. It codes for CATSDLGLATDTQYF.

This chain connects TRBV27 to TRBJ2-1, with 10 bases matching TRBD2. Trimming took 4 bases from V and 5 from J; bases not matched to a gene: 17. This CDR3 region has 19 residues. Germline-derived CDR1 and CDR2 are MNHEY and SMNVEV (reference sequence). CDR3 coding DNA: TGTGCCAGCAGTTCCCTCCTAGCGGGAGTAGGGAGTGGAGACAATGAGCAGTTCTTC. It codes for CASSSLLAGVGSGDNEQFF.

This clonotype was seen a handful of times. The rearrangement uses TRBV30 and TRBJ2-7, with TRBD1 matching over 7 bases. After removal of 1 base from V and 2 bases from J, the junction contained 2 bases not matched to a gene. Germline CDR1 reads GTSNPN; CDR2 reads SVGIG (reference sequence). The CDR3 length is 13 residues. This CDR3 reads CAWSGDSAYEQYF. The DNA for the CDR3 is TGTGCCTGGAGTGGGGACAGTGCCTACGAGCAGTACTTC.